Listed below are T cell receptor beta chains from one sample, sequenced in a study of human T cells and chemical hapten exposure. TCRdb fed the RACE reads into MiXCR, producing one record per CDR3 protein. The sample contains under 90,000 distinct CDR3 sequences, over 7% of which appear only once. The sequenced material came from whole blood. The receptors stem from a male donor in good health. Some clones in this sample may be carry-over from other donors' samples. CDR3s include the opening cysteine and the closing phenylalanine or tryptophan. Fields, in order: CDR3 length, J gene, V gene, clone size, D gene, CDR3 protein, CDR3 DNA. A D gene is named only where the DNA matches it firmly. For some rows the clone size is stated as once, few or many, or as a class when expanded; others skip it.

15	TRBJ2-1	TRBV15	once	TRBD1	CATSTPRQGPNEQFF	TGTGCCACCAGCACCCCAAGACAGGGGCCCAATGAGCAGTTCTTC
14	TRBJ1-4	TRBV27	.	TRBD1	CASSLTGLREKLFF	TGTGCCAGCAGTCTGACAGGGTTGCGGGAAAAACTGTTTTTT
18	TRBJ2-7	TRBV5-5	few	.	CASSLTSQQGLSSYEQYF	TGTGCCAGCAGCCTCACATCCCAACAGGGATTAAGCTCCTACGAGCAGTACTTC
16	TRBJ1-1	TRBV11-2	.	TRBD1	CASSLDQRQGDTEAFF	TGTGCCAGCAGCTTAGATCAGAGGCAGGGGGACACTGAAGCTTTCTTT
13	TRBJ1-5	TRBV14	few	.	CASSQALEQPQHF	TGTGCCAGCAGCCAAGCGTTAGAGCAGCCCCAGCATTTT
14	TRBJ2-3	TRBV7-9	.	.	CASSFSQGPDTQYF	TGTGCCAGCAGCTTCAGTCAGGGGCCAGATACGCAGTATTTT
13	TRBJ1-1	TRBV6-2/TRBV6-3	many	.	CASSYSGVDEAFF	TGTGCCAGCAGTTACTCCGGGGTCGATGAAGCTTTCTTT
15	TRBJ2-7	TRBV29-1	few	TRBD1	CSVEDQDRGGYEQYF	TGCAGCGTTGAAGATCAGGACAGGGGCGGCTACGAGCAGTACTTC
15	TRBJ2-3	TRBV29-1	few	.	CSVGGGRGTTDTQYF	TGCAGCGTTGGGGGGGGCAGGGGGACGACAGATACGCAGTATTTT
15	TRBJ1-2	TRBV5-1	.	.	CASSLVGRGPDGYTF	TGCGCCAGCAGCTTGGTTGGTAGAGGGCCGGATGGCTACACCTTC
15	TRBJ2-5	TRBV27	few	TRBD2	CASSSPKRERGTQYF	TGTGCCAGCAGTTCTCCGAAGCGGGAGAGGGGGACCCAGTACTTC
15	TRBJ2-1	TRBV14	.	.	CASSQVQGGYNEQFF	TGTGCCAGCAGCCAAGTTCAGGGGGGCTACAATGAGCAGTTCTTC
15	TRBJ2-1	TRBV7-6	many	TRBD2	CASSLAFSGYNEQFF	TGTGCCAGCAGCTTAGCCTTTAGCGGGTACAATGAGCAGTTCTTC
15	TRBJ1-1	TRBV6-2/TRBV6-3	few	TRBD1	CASSSPYRGGTEAFF	TGTGCCAGCAGTTCACCGTACAGGGGTGGCACTGAAGCTTTCTTT
13	TRBJ2-6	TRBV6-2/TRBV6-3	few	.	CASSYSGANVLTF	TGTGCCAGCAGTTACTCTGGGGCCAACGTCCTGACTTTC
14	TRBJ2-7	TRBV7-9	.	TRBD2	CASSSLAGPHEQYF	TGTGCCAGCAGCTCTCTAGCGGGGCCCCACGAGCAGTACTTC
15	TRBJ1-1	TRBV5-1	few	TRBD1	CASSKWGTGDTEAFF	TGCGCCAGCAGCAAGTGGGGGACAGGGGACACTGAAGCTTTCTTT
14	TRBJ1-5	TRBV6-2/TRBV6-3	.	TRBD1	CASSYSTGRQPQHF	TGTGCCAGCAGTTACTCGACAGGGAGACAGCCCCAGCATTTT
19	TRBJ2-3	TRBV5-1	few	TRBD2	CASSPGLAGGTASTDTQYF	TGCGCCAGCAGCCCAGGGCTAGCGGGAGGGACAGCTAGCACAGATACGCAGTATTTT
17	TRBJ2-6	TRBV6-5	.	.	CASSYSLGEYGANVLTF	TGTGCCAGCAGTTACTCTCTAGGGGAATATGGGGCCAACGTCCTGACTTTC
15	TRBJ2-3	TRBV6-1	many	TRBD2	CASSEVGGVTDTQYF	TGTGCCAGCAGTGAAGTTGGGGGGGTCACAGATACGCAGTATTTT
17	TRBJ2-5	TRBV6-5	few	TRBD1	CASSYSLGQRYQETQYF	TGTGCCAGCAGTTACTCTCTGGGACAGCGGTACCAAGAGACCCAGTACTTC
18	TRBJ1-5	TRBV7-2	few	TRBD1	CASSLWDRGGYSNQPQHF	TGTGCCAGCAGCTTATGGGACAGGGGGGGGTATAGCAATCAGCCCCAGCATTTT
17	TRBJ2-3	TRBV27	.	TRBD2	CASGTPIAGGPGDTQYF	TGTGCCAGCGGAACCCCCATAGCGGGAGGGCCCGGAGATACGCAGTATTTT
15	TRBJ2-6	TRBV6-2/TRBV6-3	few	.	CASSYQEAGANVLTF	TGTGCCAGCAGTTACCAGGAGGCTGGGGCCAACGTCCTGACTTTC